The sequence of this T cell receptor (beta chain) was determined in a study of Tregs in tolerant kidney transplant recipients. The repertoire was sequenced with immunoSEQ multiplex PCR; TCRdb's copy has only in-frame clones and lacks some. The data hold approximately 81,000 clones, with around nine tenths observed a single time. Germline CDR1 and CDR2: MGHDK and SYGVNS. Trimming cost V 3 bases and J 5 bases; bases outside gene matches: 5. The CDR3 totals 15 residues. A word on this clone: Its antigen is not identified.

Study-level results: Donor-specific Treg expansion exceeded global Treg expansion in tolerant patients, suggesting antigen drive. Tregs expanded with activated donor B cells seemed most donor-specific.

The nonmyeloablative bone marrow transplants came from related graft donors, with transient mixed chimerism. Thawed PBMCs were FACS-sorted into unstimulated CD4+CD25+CD127- regulatory T cells, CD4+CD25- non-regulatory cells, CD4 and CD8 cells. Sequenced material: CD4+ T cells from blood (PBMCs), taken 24 months after the transplant. The V and J genes are TRBV25-1 and TRBJ2-1; 9 bases map to TRBD1. This clonotype was obtained from a human patient who received a combined kidney and bone marrow transplant. Some T cells may be transferred from the graft donor. This CDR3 is CASSDPRTGDNEQFF. CDR3 sequence (DNA): TGTGCCAGCAGTGACCCTAGGACAGGGGACAATGAGCAGTTCTTC.